This T cell receptor (beta chain) was identified in a study of T-cell memory formation after mild COVID-19. The study, taken as a whole, reports: Cross-reactive memory apparently joined, as some responding clones appeared in pre-infection memory.

Per the germline V gene, CDR1 is SQVTM and CDR2 is ANQGSEA. The CDR3 is 13 amino acids. Trimming took 6 bases from V and 5 from J; bases not matched to a gene: 6. As to this clonotype: Antigen: not known.

MiXCR was run by TCRdb on the 5' RACE reads, yielding one entry per CDR3 protein. The sample comprises about 270,000 distinct CDR3 sequences, more than 15% of which are singletons, and 23% rests with the top ten. The TCR was taken from a man between 18 and 29 years old who had mild COVID-19 (a few samples of this study predate the infection). Cell type and time point are not known. This chain joins TRBV29-1 and TRBJ1-2, with 10 positions matching TRBD1. Sequencing was done on a sample of PBMCs or a T cell subset sorted from them (not recorded which). The CDR3 reads CSVRTGGAYGYTF. DNA of the CDR3: TGCAGCGTGCGGACAGGGGGTGCGTATGGCTACACCTTC.